The T cell receptor (beta chain) described here comes from a study of cytotoxic CD8 clonotypes in ibrutinib-treated CLL (dated by TCRdb to the early 2020s). Study-level background: The cohort had about a dozen relapsed/refractory and approximately 15 treatment-naive patients; some 17 were IGHV unmutated. Every remission and progressive disease sample was obtained while ibrutinib was still being received by the patients. Partial responses were observed in roughly 24 patients and complete responses in 2; after a median follow-up of roughly 72 months, remission was maintained in around 14 patients and progression was observed in some twelve. Cryopreserved peripheral blood mononuclear cells were obtained before treatment, at response, and at either sustained remission or disease progression. On average, each sample yielded 270,000 or so productive templates and roughly 95,000 productive rearrangements. Of the 90 or so participants in the trial, about 25 had longitudinal samples available. Response samples were taken after a median of about a year on treatment, ranging from roughly 6 to 36 months. Overall study outcomes, separate from this receptor: Public clonotypes were found to be uncommon and were observed to contract or remain stable during treatment; the increase in clonality was shown to reflect expansion of private clonotypes at ibrutinib response. Clonality rose at ibrutinib response, remained stable during sustained remission, and dropped back toward baseline at progression. Lymph node repertoires were not examined, and the timing of sampling was not matched between patients in sustained remission and those whose disease progressed. Baseline clonality was found to be higher than that of age-matched healthy donors and was strongly correlated with circulating CD8+ T-cell counts.

The time point label, as the study defines it: around 25 months on ibrutinib. Roughly 2 micrograms of genomic DNA were extracted from cryopreserved PBMCs for TCR beta library preparation. Longitudinal blood samples from CLL patients receiving ibrutinib monotherapy were subjected to high-throughput TCR beta sequencing. Patients were enrolled in a phase 2 open-label single-center ibrutinib monotherapy trial. Trimming accounts for 5 bases at V and 9 bases at J, while the number of junction bases matched to no gene is 10. CDR1 and CDR2 were assigned from the germline V gene as SGHTA and FQGNSA. The cysteine opens and the phenylalanine closes a CDR3 of 14 amino acids. The CDR3 DNA has 42 bases and is translated from base 1. As concerns this clone: Its antigen remains undetermined. Base-call qualities are not available, and no considerably larger clone is one nucleotide away.

A MiSeq instrument was used for deep resolution sequencing, which targeted depths ranging from 1 in 1 million up to 1 in 200,000 T cells, with coverage averaging 10x for each clonotype. The immunoSEQ hsTCRB Kit was used to generate TCR beta libraries. Under the source paper's analysis protocol: ImmunoSEQ Data Assistant and ImmunoSEQ Analyzer were used for data analysis, and V, D and J genes were assigned according to IMGT definitions. Clonality, which ranges from 0 to 1, was calculated as one minus the normalized Shannon entropy of productive rearrangement frequencies. Only overrepresented clonotypes making up at least 0.05% of the repertoire of each patient were included in the public clonotype analysis. More than ten repertoires from age-matched healthy donors, obtained from immuneACCESS, served as clonality controls. In its TCRdb copy, this immuneACCESS table keeps in-frame sequences only and misses some clones. Where compared with another copy, unresolved V genes explain less than half of these, and the others have no known cause. Clonal size and the V and J genes are those of that table, whereas D and trimming came from the DNA. This sample comprises roughly 190,000 clones, around 72% of them detected only once. The leading ten clones occupy about an eighth of the sample.

The sequences come from PBMCs, collected after 24 months of ibrutinib treatment. This clonotype was obtained from a human donor with chronic lymphocytic leukemia. The chain is encoded by TRBV7-2 joined to TRBJ2-3; the central 8 bases match TRBD1. In nucleotides, the sequence is TGTGCCAGCAGCACCGGGACAGGATCTCAGACGCAGTATTTT. This is translated as CASSTGTGSQTQYF.